A selection of T cell receptor beta chains follows, all from one sample in a study of cytomegalovirus exposure and HLA in healthy donors. The data were produced by immunoSEQ multiplex PCR, yet TCRdb's version contains in-frame clones alone and is incomplete. This sample has 100,000 to 150,000 clones; 89% occur once, and the top ten carry 1% to 1.5%. The sequencing sample was made of PBMCs. These receptor sequences come from a woman in her late teens or twenties in good health and CMV-seronegative. Both conserved end residues are trimmed from each CDR3.

j_call v_call cdr3_length cdr3_aa
TRBJ2-5 TRBV27 12 ASSLRGAGETQY
TRBJ1-5 TRBV9 13 ASSASGGGNQPQH
TRBJ2-4 TRBV27 16 ASSRRLALLRVKNIQY
TRBJ1-1 TRBV6-5 13 ASRPRWTGGTEAF
TRBJ2-5 TRBV7-2 12 ATPTGSSQETQY
TRBJ1-1 TRBV6-1 12 ASSENRMNTEAF
TRBJ1-1 TRBV2 11 ASSGEGDTEAF
TRBJ1-4 TRBV6-6 14 AIRTDRPGEIGKLF
TRBJ2-7 TRBV6-5 13 ASRRQGSGSHEQY
TRBJ1-1 TRBV5-1 12 ASSLDRVGTEAF
TRBJ1-1 TRBV19 8 ASGTGLAF
TRBJ1-1 TRBV9 13 ASSVYEFMNTEAF
TRBJ2-1 TRBV6-5 10 ASSYRGDEQF
TRBJ1-4 TRBV9 12 ASSASWGREKLF
TRBJ2-1 TRBV6-1 13 ASSATSVSYNEQF
TRBJ1-2 TRBV19 13 ASSTPPFGDYGYT
TRBJ2-7 TRBV5-4 11 ASSPQVAGVRY
TRBJ2-5 TRBV5-5 13 ASSYLQGRQETQY
TRBJ2-2 TRBV5-4 13 ASSTGTGGPGELF
TRBJ1-2 TRBV2 9 ATHFNYGYT
TRBJ2-3 TRBV6-6 12 ASSRQGFADTQY
TRBJ1-1 TRBV6-5 12 ASSYKGERPEAF
TRBJ2-3 TRBV7-9 11 ASSLAGADTQY
TRBJ1-2 TRBV5-4 12 ASSLALGGAGYT
TRBJ1-2 TRBV14 14 ASSQGSASEGYGYT
TRBJ1-1 TRBV5-1 14 ASSDLKSRGDTEAF
TRBJ1-1 TRBV19 12 ASMLVGVRTEAF
TRBJ2-3 TRBV6-4 13 ASSDSSGGADTQY
TRBJ1-5 TRBV18 12 ASSPPGTGMTQH
TRBJ1-1 TRBV7-9 12 ASTRMQGGTEAF
TRBJ2-7 TRBV27 14 ASSIPLPGQASEQY
TRBJ2-7 TRBV2 12 ASSDSNRPSEQY